What follows describes a single T cell receptor (beta chain). Germline CDR1 is SGDLS and CDR2 is YYNGEE. Trimming left V 6 bases short and J 2 bases short, with 15 bases between. The CDR3 extends over 15 amino acids. This sample was taken from a study of long-term antiretroviral therapy in people with HIV. The assay, immunoSEQ v3.0, was run at survey level. Sequencing used immunoSEQ multiplex PCR; TCRdb keeps in-frame clones, though not all of them. There are 15,000 to 20,000 clones in the sample; roughly 83% occur only once, and about a sixth lies in the top ten. The chain is built from TRBV9 and TRBJ2-1; maybe TRBD2 (5 bases). This clonotype was sampled from a man aged 40-55 years with HIV. Here the sequenced sample was unsorted PBMCs, taken just before starting antiretroviral therapy. CDR3 residues: CASTPIVGAYNEQFF. As DNA, the CDR3 is TGTGCCAGCACCCCCATCGTGGGAGCCTACAATGAGCAGTTCTTC.